The 3 T cell receptor beta chains presented below share a single source sample, sequenced in a study of control samples from healthy donors and cancer patients. Assay: immunoSEQ multiplex PCR; the TCRdb copy retains only in-frame clones and omits some. The profile covers 90,000 to 100,000 clones, with around three quarters appearing a single time and approximately 10% taken by the ten largest. The sample was blood. The source of these receptors is a woman under 40 in good health.

V is TRBV5-5 and J is TRBJ2-3, with 7 bases lining up with TRBD2. CDR1 and CDR2 from the germline V gene are SGHKS and YYEKEE (reference sequence). CDR3 length equals 15 residues. The junction had 7 bases not matched to a gene; V was cut back by 1 base and J by 5 bases. The DNA of the CDR3 is TGTGCCAGCAGCTTGAAGGGAGGGCTCAGAGATACGCAGTATTTT. As protein: CASSLKGGLRDTQYF.

This clone was detected only a few times. The genes are TRBV25-1 and TRBJ1-1, with TRBD1 as a possible D gene (6 bases). Trimming took off 2 bases at V and 3 bases at J, with 13 bases between the two ends. The CDR3 totals 15 residues. Germline V lookup: CDR1 MGHDK, CDR2 SYGVNS. The CDR3 here is CASSEVGGRDTEAFF. The CDR3 DNA reads TGTGCCAGCAGTGAAGTTGGGGGGCGCGACACTGAAGCTTTCTTT.

V gene TRBV29-1 combines with J gene TRBJ2-2; D gene unclear. The V and J ends lost 5 bases and 4 bases respectively, with 8 bases between them. The CDR3 is 12 residues long. Germline V lookup: CDR1 SQVTM, CDR2 ANQGSEA. CDR3 DNA sequence: TGCAGCGTTAGGACCCTCACCGGGGAGCTGTTTTTT. Encoded protein: CSVRTLTGELFF.